The rows below give T cell receptor beta chains drawn from one sample of a study of CD8+CD57+ T cells in acquired aplastic anemia. TCRdb passed the reads through MiXCR, listing each CDR3 protein once. The repertoire includes approximately 180,000 distinct CDR3 sequences, roughly 63% of them detected once, and about two fifths sits in the top ten. The sequencing sample was made of sorted CD4+, CD8+, or CD8+CD57+ T cells (not recorded which) from PBMCs. These TCRs come from a human donor with aplastic anemia. Both conserved end residues are part of each CDR3. Fields, in order: V gene, D gene, J gene, clone size, CDR3 DNA, CDR3 protein. The D gene is left open where the match is weak. Not every row has a clone size; where given, it reads once, few, many or a size class.

>TRBV4-2|-|TRBJ1-1|many
TGTGCCAGCAGCCAAGATGCAGGGTACGGGAACACTGAAGCTTTCTTT
CASSQDAGYGNTEAFF
>TRBV2|TRBD2|TRBJ2-7|-
TGTGCCAGCAAGTGGACTAGCAACGAGCAGTACTTC
CASKWTSNEQYF
>TRBV19|TRBD1|TRBJ2-7|-
TGTGCCAGTAGTGCCGGGACAGGACTCTCCTACGAGCAGTACTTC
CASSAGTGLSYEQYF
>TRBV7-9|-|TRBJ1-6|few
TGTGCCAGCAGCTTAAGTCCACGGACAGCTAATTCACCCCTCCACTTT
CASSLSPRTANSPLHF
>TRBV4-2|-|TRBJ1-2|-
TGTGCCAGCAGCCCCCCTGGACAGAACTATGGCTACACCTTC
CASSPPGQNYGYTF
>TRBV10-2|TRBD2|TRBJ2-7|-
TGCGCCAGCAGGGCTAGCGGACTCTCCTACGAGCAGTACTTC
CASRASGLSYEQYF
>TRBV7-9|-|TRBJ1-1|-
TGTGCCAGCAGCTCCCTCGGGGTTGAAGCTTTCTTT
CASSSLGVEAFF
>TRBV7-3|-|TRBJ1-1|-
TGTGCCCGCAGCGACACCGGGACAATGAACACTGAAGCTTTCTTT
CARSDTGTMNTEAFF
>TRBV15|TRBD1|TRBJ2-7|-
TGTGCCACCAGCAGAGATCTGCCAGGGGGCAACTACGAGCAGTACTTC
CATSRDLPGGNYEQYF
>TRBV20-1|-|TRBJ1-5|-
TGCAGTGCTATCTCACGGCTCGGGCAGCCCCAGCATTTT
CSAISRLGQPQHF
>TRBV15|-|TRBJ1-2|-
TGTGCCACCAGCAGAGATCTCTCCAGACTAACAGGCGGCTACACCTTC
CATSRDLSRLTGGYTF
>TRBV9|-|TRBJ2-1|few
TGTGCCAGCAGCGTTCAGGGCGCCTACAATGAGCAGTTCTTC
CASSVQGAYNEQFF
>TRBV2|TRBD1|TRBJ1-2|many
TGTGCCAGCAGTGACTGGGGACAGGGGGCGAGTGGCTACACCTTC
CASSDWGQGASGYTF
>TRBV7-6|TRBD1|TRBJ2-7|-
TGTGCCAGCAGCTTCGGGACAGGGGGAATGTGCGAGCAGTACTTC
CASSFGTGGMCEQYF
>TRBV27|-|TRBJ1-5|-
TGTGCCAGCAGTTTAAGGGGGATCAATCAGCCCCAGCATTTT
CASSLRGINQPQHF
>TRBV7-6|-|TRBJ1-1|many
TGTGCCAGCAGCGCCGGGACGGCCGAAGCTTTCTTT
CASSAGTAEAFF
>TRBV5-1|-|TRBJ1-1|-
TGCGCCAGCAGCTTGGGGACGGCAACTAATGAAGCTTTCTTT
CASSLGTATNEAFF
>TRBV10-3|TRBD2|TRBJ2-7|-
TGTGCCAGCAGCACGACTAGCGGGAGCTCCTACGAGCAGTACTTC
CASSTTSGSSYEQYF
>TRBV4-1|-|TRBJ2-1|many
TGCGCCAGCAGCCAAGATCGTGGGCCTCGAGGCGAGCTCTTC
CASSQDRGPRGELF
>TRBV7-9|-|TRBJ2-1|-
TGTGCCAGCAGCCATGCGACATACAATGAGCAGTTCTTC
CASSHATYNEQFF
>TRBV27|-|TRBJ2-7|many
TGTGCCAGCAGTTTATTGTGGACCGGGCCCGAGCAGTACTTC
CASSLLWTGPEQYF
>TRBV7-8|-|TRBJ2-7|many
TGTGCCAGCAATCCCGGGTCTTTCTTCTCCTACGAGCAGTACTTC
CASNPGSFFSYEQYF
>TRBV28|TRBD1|TRBJ1-2|-
TGTGCCAGCAACCTGGGACAGGATCGCTATGGCTACACCTTC
CASNLGQDRYGYTF
>TRBV20-1|TRBD2|TRBJ2-1|-
TGCAGTGCTAGTTTTGTGCGGGAGGCGACCTACAATGAGCAGTTCTTC
CSASFVREATYNEQFF
>TRBV16|-|TRBJ1-1|many
TGTGCCAGCAGCCAATCATCTCAGGGGAGCCAAGCTTTCTTT
CASSQSSQGSQAFF
>TRBV2|-|TRBJ1-6|-
TGTGCCAGCAGTGAAGGCAGTGGCTTTATGCCCCTCCACTTT
CASSEGSGFMPLHF
>TRBV7-9|-|TRBJ2-7|-
TGTGCCAGCAGCGTTGGAAGGGTTCCCTACGAGCAGTACTTC
CASSVGRVPYEQYF
>TRBV2|-|TRBJ2-7|-
TGTGCCAGCACCCGGACAGATAGCTCCTACGAGCAGTACTTC
CASTRTDSSYEQYF
>TRBV7-9|-|TRBJ2-1|-
TGTGCCAGCAGCTTAGCCCAGAGAGGGCAGTTCTTC
CASSLAQRGQFF
>TRBV19|-|TRBJ2-3|-
TGTGCCAGTAGTATCGGCCTGACCGGGGAGCTGTCTTTT
CASSIGLTGELSF
>TRBV5-1|-|TRBJ1-4|-
TGTGCCAGCAGCTTGTCCCCAGGTGATGATGAAAGACTGTTTTTT
CASSLSPGDDERLFF
>TRBV7-9|-|TRBJ1-2|-
TGTGCCAGCAGTCCCCACAACTCTAACTATGGCTACACCTTC
CASSPHNSNYGYTF
>TRBV10-3|TRBD2|TRBJ2-3|-
TGTGCCAGCAGATACCGGGGGGGCACAGATACGCAGTATTTT
CASRYRGGTDTQYF
>TRBV29-1|-|TRBJ2-7|-
TGCAGCGTTAAGACAGACTACGAGCAGTACTTC
CSVKTDYEQYF
>TRBV20-1|-|TRBJ2-5|few
TGCAGTGCCTGGGGGGACCGCCAAGAGACCCAGTACTTC
CSAWGDRQETQYF
>TRBV9|-|TRBJ1-1|-
TGTGCCAGCGCTCCTAGGGAGGGCTTCACTGAAGCTTTCTTT
CASAPREGFTEAFF
>TRBV5-1|TRBD2|TRBJ2-3|-
TGCGCCAGCAGCTTGAGGACTAGCGGGTTAGATACGCAGTATTTT
CASSLRTSGLDTQYF
>TRBV4-1|-|TRBJ1-2|-
TGCGCCAGCAGCCAAGCTATGAGCCCCGACTATGGCTACACCTTC
CASSQAMSPDYGYTF
>TRBV3-1|-|TRBJ2-2|once
TGTGCCAGCAGCGGCCGGGACAAGGGTAACACCGGGGAGCTGTTTTTT
CASSGRDKGNTGELFF
>TRBV19|TRBD1|TRBJ2-5|-
TGTGCCAGTAGTGACCGGGACAGGGTTACGGAGACCCAGTACTTC
CASSDRDRVTETQYF
>TRBV11-2|TRBD1|TRBJ2-7|-
TGTGCCAGCAGCTCCCTTGGGACAGGGACCTACGAGCAGTACTTC
CASSSLGTGTYEQYF
>TRBV14|-|TRBJ1-2|-
TGTGCCAGCAGCCAAGATCTTACAGGGCCAAGAGGCTACACCTTC
CASSQDLTGPRGYTF
>TRBV4-1|-|TRBJ2-7|many
TGCGCCAGCAGCCAAGAAGAGCCGGGGGCGGTCTCCTACGAGCAGTACTTC
CASSQEEPGAVSYEQYF
>TRBV2|-|TRBJ2-7|-
TGTGCCAGCAGCGCCCCTTCCACCTACGAGCAGTACTTC
CASSAPSTYEQYF
>TRBV20-1|-|TRBJ1-4|-
TGCAGTGCTTCGGGACAATCCGGGACTAACGTGTTTTTT
CSASGQSGTNVFF
>TRBV9|TRBD1|TRBJ1-1|-
TGTGCCAGCAGCCCCCGTGGGACAGCCATGAACACTGAAGCTTTCTTT
CASSPRGTAMNTEAFF
>TRBV7-6|-|TRBJ1-1|-
TGTGCCAGCAGCTTAGCGGGAGACAGGATGAACACTGAAGCTTTCTTT
CASSLAGDRMNTEAFF
>TRBV4-1|TRBD1|TRBJ1-1|many
TGCGCCAGCCGGGGGACAGGGGGCCTTTCCAACACTGAAGCTTTCTTT
CASRGTGGLSNTEAFF
>TRBV29-1|-|TRBJ2-3|-
TGCAGCGTTACCGGACTGAGCACAGATACGCAGTATTTT
CSVTGLSTDTQYF
>TRBV20-1|TRBD1|TRBJ1-5|-
TGCAGTGCTAGAGCACCAGGGGGTGGTGGCAATCAGCCCCAGCATTTT
CSARAPGGGGNQPQHF
>TRBV27|-|TRBJ1-5|-
TGTGCCGGCAGTTTGATGGGCGGGAGCAATCAGCCCCAGCATTTT
CAGSLMGGSNQPQHF
>TRBV20-1|-|TRBJ1-4|-
TGCAGTGCTGGCACCAGGAGTGAAAAACTGTTTTTT
CSAGTRSEKLFF
>TRBV19|-|TRBJ1-1|-
TGTGCCAGTAGTCAATCCTTTGCCACCGAAGCTTTCTTT
CASSQSFATEAFF
>TRBV19|-|TRBJ1-1|-
TGTGCCAGTAAAGCGGGGGACACTGAAGCTTTCTTT
CASKAGDTEAFF
>TRBV4-1|-|TRBJ2-7|-
TGCGCCAGCAGCCAAGATAGATCAGGGTCCTACGAGCAGTACTTC
CASSQDRSGSYEQYF